These 11 T cell receptor beta chains were all obtained from the same sample, sequenced in a study of OX40 agonist ivuxolimab in advanced cancers. Sequencing was performed with immunoSEQ multiplex PCR; in TCRdb, only in-frame clones are kept and a portion is missing. The table lists 60,000 to 75,000 clones, around 90% of them singletons. The material was CD4+ or CD8+ T cells sorted from blood, obtained in a trial of the OX40 agonist ivuxolimab. All receptors come from an adult with an advanced solid tumor such as melanoma, head and neck, liver or kidney cancer.

The rearrangement uses TRBV28 and TRBJ1-2, with D uncertain. V was pared by 2 bases and J by 4 bases, with 17 bases between. Germline V CDR1 and CDR2: MDHEN, SYDVKM. CDR3 size: 16 residues. The CDR3 bases are TGTGCCAGCAGTTTACCATTGGTTACGACGCTCTATGGCTACACCTTC. It specifies CASSLPLVTTLYGYTF.

The chain uses TRBV28 and TRBJ1-5, with no clear D. The ends were cut back, 1 base at V and 0 bases at J, with 10 bases in the middle. The CDR3 loop spans 16 amino acids. Germline V lookup: CDR1 MDHEN, CDR2 SYDVKM. In nucleotides, the CDR3 is TGTGCCAGCAGTTTATTGGGTTCCTATAGCAATCAGCCCCAGCATTTT. Amino acids: CASSLLGSYSNQPQHF.

The chain carries TRBV6-5 and TRBJ1-2; a possible D gene is TRBD1 (5 bases). Germline loops: CDR1 MNHEY, CDR2 SVGAGI. This CDR3 spans 13 amino acids. Trimming took off 6 bases at V and 3 bases at J, with 11 bases between the two ends. The CDR3 region has the DNA TGTGCCAGCAGCCGGACACGGGACTATGGCTACACCTTC. As protein: CASSRTRDYGYTF.

The V call is TRBV2, the J call TRBJ1-2, with a weak D call TRBD1 (5 bases). Germline V gives CDR1 SNHLY, CDR2 FYNNEI. This CDR3 comprises 14 residues. V lost 7 bases to trimming and J lost 8 bases, with 20 bases between them. As DNA, the CDR3 is TGTGCCAGCAAAAGGAGGGGCGGGACGGAGGGCTACACCTTC. Its protein product is CASKRRGGTEGYTF.

V and J are TRBV7-9 and TRBJ2-3; no clear D. Trimming shortened V by 3 bases and J by 4 bases, and 11 bases separated the two germline ends. Germline assignment: CDR1 SEHNR and CDR2 FQNEAQ (reference sequence). The CDR3 is 14 amino acids. The DNA for the CDR3 is TGTGCCAGCAGCTTCTTATCAACCCCAGATACGCAGTATTTT. Amino acid sequence: CASSFLSTPDTQYF. Combining the CDR3 with reference TRBV7-9 and TRBJ2-3 gives the whole variable domain DTGVSQNPRHKITKRGQNVTFRCDPISEHNRLYWYRQTLGQGPEFLTYFQNEAQLEKSRLLSDRFSAERPKGSFSTLEIQRTEQGDSAMYLCASSFLSTPDTQYFGPGTRLTVL.

The genes are TRBV18 and TRBJ1-6, with D uncertain. Germline loops: CDR1 KGHSH, CDR2 LQKENI. Trimming pared 2 bases from V and 7 bases from J, leaving 12 bases between. The CDR3 is 15 residues long. This chain's CDR3 is CASSPSYERNSPLHF. Here the CDR3 DNA reads TGTGCCAGCTCACCATCCTACGAACGGAATTCACCCCTCCACTTT.

The V gene is TRBV7-8, the J gene TRBJ2-7; TRBD1 matches 7 bases. Germline V gives CDR1 SGHVS, CDR2 FQNEAQ. The CDR3 sequence is 14 residues long. V dropped 1 base and J dropped 5; count of bases not matched to a gene: 5. The CDR3 nucleotides are TGTGCCAGCAGCTTAGGACAGGGAGAGGACGAGCAGTACTTC. Amino acid sequence: CASSLGQGEDEQYF.

The V call is TRBV19, the J call TRBJ2-1, with TRBD1 matching over 8 bases. The junction had 6 bases not matched to a gene; V was cut back by 4 bases and J by 4 bases. The CDR3 is made up of 15 amino acids. Germline V lookup: CDR1 LNHDA, CDR2 SQIVND (reference sequence). CDR3 loop: CASSTGGLQYNEQFF. The CDR3 DNA sequence: TGTGCCAGTAGTACAGGGGGCCTCCAGTACAATGAGCAGTTCTTC.

The chain combines TRBV11-2 with TRBJ2-6; 7 bases match TRBD1. The CDR3 contains 16 residues. The germline V gene has CDR1 SGHAT and CDR2 FQNNGV. J gave up 0 bases and V 5 bases, and 4 bases lay outside the gene matches. CDR3 sequence reads: CASSPWDSSGANVLTF. CDR3 coding DNA: TGTGCCAGCAGCCCCTGGGACAGCTCTGGGGCCAACGTCCTGACTTTC.

J is TRBJ1-4 and V is TRBV4-1; TRBD1 aligns across 10 bases. Germline V lookup: CDR1 MGHRA, CDR2 YSYEKL. The CDR3 runs to 16 residues. Trimming cost V 1 base and J 8 bases; bases outside gene matches: 7. The DNA of the CDR3 is TGCGCCAGCAGCCAAGTATCGGGACAGGGGAGGGAAAAACTGTTTTTT. Encoded protein: CASSQVSGQGREKLFF.

V and J are TRBV25-1 and TRBJ2-1; D may be TRBD2 (6 bases). The CDR3 is 15 amino acids. Germline-derived CDR1 and CDR2 are MGHDK and SYGVNS. The V and J ends lost 5 bases and 7 bases respectively, with 18 bases between them. CDR3 protein: CASSQRRELGNEQFF. The CDR3 DNA follows: TGTGCCAGCAGTCAACGGAGGGAGCTTGGGAATGAGCAGTTCTTC.